The entry below gives a single T cell receptor (beta chain) sequence along with its context. Its antigen remains unknown. Germline CDR1 and CDR2: MNHNY and SVGAGI (reference sequence). V lost 6 bases, J lost 3 bases, and 20 bases lay in between. This CDR3 has 16 residues. The data are from a study of a mutant IDH1 vaccine in newly diagnosed glioma. About the research overall: Most had both radiotherapy and temozolomide beforehand; others had only one. The study held visit V12 at week 35 and visit V13 at week 47.

Study results and caveats: Changes to the top peripheral T cell clonotypes appeared unrelated to pseudoprogression.

The data were produced by immunoSEQ multiplex PCR, yet TCRdb's version contains in-frame clones alone and is incomplete. The table lists some 42,000 clones, 65% to 90% of them singletons. Indicated time point: week 35, safety follow-up. The investigators gave 300 ug of mutant IDH1 20-mer peptide in each vaccine dose, together with topical imiquimod. Donors harbored newly found WHO grade 3 or 4 IDH1-mutant, ATRX-lost astrocytomas. Here the sequenced sample was PBMCs, taken from a glioma patient whose treatment included an IDH1 peptide vaccine. This clonotype was obtained from a woman aged 45-60 years with glioma. The chain is built from TRBV6-6 and TRBJ1-1, with a weak D call TRBD1 (5 bases). This chain's CDR3 is CASSDTPPGRDTEAFF. The CDR3 DNA follows: TGTGCCAGCAGCGATACCCCCCCAGGGAGGGACACTGAAGCTTTCTTT.